This T cell receptor beta chain was sequenced during a study of shared clonotypes between healthy human individuals. Germline CDR1 is SGHRS and CDR2 is YFSETQ. Trimming took off 1 base at V and 7 bases at J, with 12 bases between the two ends. The CDR3 sequence is 14 residues long. Some clones are missing from TCRdb's copy, which holds only in-frame ones; the method was immunoSEQ multiplex PCR. The sample consists of approximately 320,000 clones, roughly 87% of them appearing once. The source of this sequence is a man aged 18-30 years in good health. Sequencing input: memory CD8+ T cells sorted from blood. Subset specified: CD45RO+ cells pooled with CCR7-negative TemRA cells. This chain connects TRBV5-1 to TRBJ2-1, with D perhaps TRBD1 or TRBD2 (6 bases each). CDR3 loop: CASSLNRGRNEQFF. Written as DNA, the CDR3 is TGCGCCAGCAGCTTGAATCGGGGGCGGAATGAGCAGTTCTTC.